This entry lists 18 T cell receptor beta chains sequenced from one sample in a study of T cell responses to AZD1222 COVID-19 vaccine. Profiled with immunoSEQ multiplex PCR; TCRdb holds only in-frame clones, not every one. The sample holds 100,000 to 150,000 clones; 80% to 90% are singletons and the top ten take about 1.2%. The starting material was peripheral blood, obtained on day 0 of AZD1222 vaccination. The receptors were gathered from an adult in good health.

V usage is TRBV2 and J usage is TRBJ1-5; 8 bases match TRBD1. Trimming cost V 7 bases and J 2 bases; bases outside gene matches: 10. CDR1 and CDR2 (germline): SNHLY, FYNNEI. This CDR3 is built from 16 residues. The CDR3 is CASTQDRGWGNQPQHF. As DNA, the CDR3 is TGTGCCAGCACCCAAGACAGGGGTTGGGGCAATCAGCCCCAGCATTTT. The complete variable domain, with remaining parts taken from reference TRBV2 and TRBJ1-5, reads EPEVTQTPSHQVTQMGQEVILRCVPISNHLYFYWYRQILGQKVEFLVSFYNNEISEKSEIFDDQFSVERPDGSNFTLKIRSTKLEDSAMYFCASTQDRGWGNQPQHFGDGTRLSIL.

This rearrangement joins TRBV4-1 to TRBJ1-6; D gene uncertain. The CDR3 is made up of 17 amino acids. V was pared by 1 base and J by 6 bases, with 16 bases between. Per germline, CDR1 MGHRA and CDR2 YSYEKL. The CDR3 reads CASSQVGAAGSNSPLHF. The CDR3 nucleotides are TGCGCCAGCAGCCAAGTCGGAGCGGCAGGCTCTAATTCACCCCTCCACTTT.

The genes are TRBV27 and TRBJ2-3; D not resolved. CDR1 and CDR2 from the germline V gene are MNHEY and SMNVEV (reference sequence). The V and J ends lost 4 bases and 7 bases respectively, with 9 bases between them. The CDR3 consists of 12 residues. The CDR3 loop is CASSSSDNTQYF. Written as DNA, the CDR3 is TGTGCCAGCAGTTCAAGTGATAATACGCAGTATTTT.

The gene calls are TRBV5-1 and TRBJ2-3; D is perhaps TRBD1 (5 bases). Looked up from germline, CDR1 is SGHRS and CDR2 is YFSETQ. V was cut by 2 bases and J by 0 bases, with 10 bases left in between. The length of the CDR3 is 15 residues. The CDR3 loop is CASSLQVTSTDTQYF. The CDR3 DNA sequence: TGCGCCAGCAGCTTACAGGTGACCAGCACAGATACGCAGTATTTT.

The gene calls are TRBV5-8 and TRBJ2-1; unclear D gene. V lost 4 bases and J lost 10, with 18 bases in between. Germline assignment: CDR1 SGHTS and CDR2 YDEGEE. This CDR3 comprises 14 residues. CDR3 nucleotides: TGTGCCAGCAGCCGGTATGGGTTAGGTCGGGAGCAGTTCTTC. This gives the protein CASSRYGLGREQFF.

The chain links TRBV19 to TRBJ1-2; D remains unclear. Trimming stripped 0 bases from V and 6 bases from J, with 23 bases between. Per the germline V gene, CDR1 is LNHDA and CDR2 is SQIVND (reference sequence). This CDR3 comprises 18 residues. The CDR3 nucleotides read TGTGCCAGTAGTATAGAAGTCCTTACCACATTCTCCCATCATGGCTACACCTTC. It codes for CASSIEVLTTFSHHGYTF.

V is TRBV7-8 and J is TRBJ2-3; 8 nucleotides agree with TRBD2. This CDR3 has 14 residues. Unmatched junction bases numbered 3, after V lost 3 bases and J lost 4 bases. Germline assignment: CDR1 SGHVS and CDR2 FQNEAQ. CDR3: CASSFGLASDTQYF. The CDR3 coding sequence is TGTGCCAGCAGCTTCGGACTAGCATCAGATACGCAGTATTTT.

Concerning this clone: This CDR3 is also generated by other DNA sequences in the sample. The chain is built from TRBV19 and TRBJ1-1; a weak D match, TRBD1 (5 bases). V was trimmed by 3 bases and J by 1 base, leaving 6 bases between them. The CDR3 sequence is 13 residues long. Germline CDR1 LNHDA, CDR2 SQIVND (reference sequence). CDR3 sequence: CASSITGNTEAFF. In DNA, the CDR3 is TGTGCCAGTAGTATCACAGGGAACACTGAAGCTTTCTTT.

The V gene is TRBV3-1 (or the pseudogene TRBV3-2), the J gene TRBJ1-1; 8 nucleotides match TRBD1. After removal of 2 bases from V and 4 bases from J, the junction contained 9 bases not matched to a gene. CDR1 and CDR2 (germline): LGHDT, YNNKEL (reference sequence). This CDR3 has 16 residues. CDR3 protein: CASSQTLGQGLTEAFF. DNA of the CDR3: TGTGCCAGCAGCCAAACCCTCGGACAGGGTCTCACTGAAGCTTTCTTT.

V usage is TRBV7-6 and J usage is TRBJ2-5, with D possibly being TRBD1 (5 bases). CDR3 length equals 12 residues. Germline V CDR1 and CDR2: SGHVS, FNYEAQ. Trimming removed 2 bases from V and 6 bases from J, with 7 bases in between. CDR3 region: CASSLWGQTQYF. In nucleotides, the CDR3 is TGTGCCAGCAGCTTATGGGGCCAGACCCAGTACTTC. The full variable domain, with the rest looked up from reference TRBV7-6 and TRBJ2-5, is GAGVSQSPRYKVTKRGQDVALRCDPISGHVSLYWYRQALGQGPEFLTYFNYEAQQDKSGLPNDRFSAERPEGSISTLTIQRTEQRDSAMYRCASSLWGQTQYFGPGTRLLVL.

This clone has more than one count but fewer than ten. The CDR3 loop reads CASSLYPSDEQYF. CDR3 in DNA: TGTGCCAGCAGCTTATATCCCAGCGACGAGCAGTACTTC. The chain links TRBV5-6 to TRBJ2-7; D remains ambiguous. Germline V gene data show CDR1 as SGHDT and CDR2 as YYEEEE. CDR3 size: 13 residues. V shed 2 bases and J shed 5 bases, with 11 bases lying between them.

CDR3 in DNA: TGTGCCAGCAGCCGGAGTGTAGCGGGGGGGCTGGAGACCCAGTACTTC. This gives the protein CASSRSVAGGLETQYF. The chain is built from TRBV5-4 and TRBJ2-5, with TRBD2 matching over 11 bases. Germline V gene sequence: CDR1 SGHNT, CDR2 YYREEE (reference sequence). The V gene end was trimmed by 4 bases and the J gene end by 5 bases; junction bases not matched to a gene: 10. The CDR3 runs to 16 residues.

This clone was seen a few times. The J gene is TRBJ1-1, the V gene TRBV19, with 8 bases matching TRBD1. The germline V gene has CDR1 LNHDA and CDR2 SQIVND (reference sequence). J was trimmed by 5 bases and V by 6 bases; bases with no gene match: 5. The length of the CDR3 is 13 residues. The CDR3 DNA follows: TGTGCCAGTAGGATAACAGGGGGAACTGAAGCTTTCTTT. It translates to CASRITGGTEAFF.

The rearrangement uses TRBV6-5 and TRBJ1-2; perhaps TRBD1 as D (6 bases). The CDR3 runs 13 residues. Germline V gene lookup returns CDR1 MNHEY and CDR2 SVGAGI. Trimming shortened V by 2 bases and J by 8 bases, and 12 bases separated the two germline ends. The CDR3 DNA follows: TGTGCCAGCAGTTACACCGACAGGTTCGGCTACACCTTC. It yields the protein CASSYTDRFGYTF.

This clone was seen a handful of times. This chain joins TRBV3-1 (or the pseudogene TRBV3-2) and TRBJ1-5, with D perhaps matching TRBD1 (6 bases). CDR1 is LGHDT and CDR2 is YNNKEL in the germline V gene (reference sequence). The CDR3 runs to 15 residues. V gave up 0 bases and J gave up 5 bases, with 11 bases separating them. This chain's CDR3 is CASSQDRGLDQPQHF. For the CDR3, the DNA is TGTGCCAGCAGCCAAGATAGGGGGTTAGATCAGCCCCAGCATTTT.

The chain uses TRBV2 and TRBJ2-7; the match to TRBD1 covers 9 bases. From germline, CDR1 is SNHLY and CDR2 FYNNEI. The CDR3 loop spans 13 amino acids. The trim removed 7 bases at V and 3 bases at J, leaving 4 bases unmatched. Here the CDR3 reads CASTGQGNYEQYF. The CDR3 coding sequence is TGTGCCAGCACGGGACAGGGTAACTACGAGCAGTACTTC. The full variable domain, its missing parts supplied by reference TRBV2 and TRBJ2-7, is EPEVTQTPSHQVTQMGQEVILRCVPISNHLYFYWYRQILGQKVEFLVSFYNNEISEKSEIFDDQFSVERPDGSNFTLKIRSTKLEDSAMYFCASTGQGNYEQYFGPGTRLTVT.

J is TRBJ2-5 and V is TRBV7-9, with TRBD1 matching over 11 bases. V lost 7 bases and J lost 4; bases outside the gene matches: 11. The germline gives CDR1 SEHNR, CDR2 FQNEAQ (reference sequence). The CDR3 has 16 residues. CDR3 residues: CASTGPAGQGGETQYF. The CDR3 DNA reads TGTGCCAGCACCGGTCCTGCGGGACAGGGGGGAGAGACCCAGTACTTC.

The chain has TRBV5-4 and TRBJ1-1, with 11 bases lining up with TRBD1. Germline assignment: CDR1 SGHNT and CDR2 YYREEE (reference sequence). The CDR3 extends over 16 amino acids. J gave up 4 bases and V 5 bases, and 10 bases lay outside the gene matches. The chain's CDR3 is CASRRQGQGAGTEAFF. For the CDR3, the DNA is TGTGCCAGCAGGCGGCAAGGACAGGGGGCGGGCACTGAAGCTTTCTTT.